This T cell receptor beta chain appears in the sequencing data of a study of cytomegalovirus exposure and HLA in healthy donors. Points on this clone: Its antigen is unidentified.

General observations from the study: Later analysis showed TCR association rates varying by HLA locus, highest for DRB1 and lowest for HLA-C. Presence/absence analysis assumed near-uniform sequencing depth across donors.

Deletions cut 7 bases from V and 5 bases from J, with 12 bases between. This CDR3 spans 12 amino acids. Looked up from germline, CDR1 is SGHNT and CDR2 is YENEEA. 13 Jbeta primers and 60 Vbeta primers were used for the PCR. Using immunoSEQ multiplex PCR, the repertoire was profiled, and TCRdb retains in-frame clones only, with some absent. The sample shows 150,000 to 200,000 clones, more than 75% of them seen only once. V gene TRBV11-3 combines with J gene TRBJ2-7, with TRBD2 as a possible D gene (5 bases). The clonotype comes from a woman aged 18 to 35 in good health and CMV-seronegative. The sequencing sample was made of PBMCs. CDR3 DNA sequence: TGTGCCAGCACCCCCCCGAGGGACGAGCAGTACTTC. It encodes CASTPPRDEQYF.